This T cell receptor beta chain derives from a study of CD8 T cells in ankylosing spondylitis. Study-wide results and caveats: From matched ankylosing spondylitis synovial fluid, disease-linked clones were reportedly recovered at significantly enriched levels. A motif of 7 or 8 highly homologous TCR beta variants was seen as apparently characteristic of ankylosing spondylitis blood.

V shed 1 base and J shed 2 bases, with 11 bases lying between them. The CDR3 loop spans 14 amino acids. CDR1 and CDR2 (germline): DFQATT, SNEGSKA (reference sequence). This clonotype came up many times. What it recognizes is unknown. As the method for making TCR beta libraries, quantitative 5'-RACE with molecular barcodes was used. TCRdb processed the 5' RACE reads anew with MiXCR; each CDR3 protein has one entry. The sample has tens of thousands of distinct CDR3 sequences, more than 9.5% seen once. The clonotype comes from a male donor with ankylosing spondylitis or in good health (not recorded which). This chain links TRBV20-1 with TRBJ2-5, with D unclear. The sequencing sample was made of blood, either unsorted or a sorted T cell fraction (not recorded which). The CDR3 spells CSARGSGAQETQYF. The CDR3 nucleotides read TGCAGTGCTAGAGGCAGTGGAGCTCAAGAGACCCAGTACTTC.